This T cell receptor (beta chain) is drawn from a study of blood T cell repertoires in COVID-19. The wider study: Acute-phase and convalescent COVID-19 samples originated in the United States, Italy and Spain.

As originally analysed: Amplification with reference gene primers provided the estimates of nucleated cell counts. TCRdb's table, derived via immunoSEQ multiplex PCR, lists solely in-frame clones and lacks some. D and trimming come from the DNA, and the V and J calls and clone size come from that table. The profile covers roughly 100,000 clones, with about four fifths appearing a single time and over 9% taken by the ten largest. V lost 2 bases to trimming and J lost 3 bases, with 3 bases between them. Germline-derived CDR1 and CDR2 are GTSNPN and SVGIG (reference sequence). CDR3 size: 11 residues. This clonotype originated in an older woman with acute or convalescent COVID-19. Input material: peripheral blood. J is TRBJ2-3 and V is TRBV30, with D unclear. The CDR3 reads CAWSRTDTQYF. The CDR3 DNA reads TGTGCCTGGAGTCGGACAGATACGCAGTATTTT. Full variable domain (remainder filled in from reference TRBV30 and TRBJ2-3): SQTIHQWPATLVQPVGSPLSLECTVEGTSNPNLYWYRQAAGRGLQLLFYSVGIGQISSEVPQNLSASRPQDRQFILSSKKLLLSDSGFYLCAWSRTDTQYFGPGTRLTVL.